This T cell receptor (beta chain) emerged from a study of post-analysis software for immune sequencing data. Findings of the study overall: By F measure, strong co-clustering occurred among samples prepared in the same batch. Significantly lower normalized Chao1 diversity was found in patients with multiple sclerosis relative to controls.

Unique molecular identifiers featured in each of the TCR beta cDNA libraries. Roughly 0.5 million cDNA molecules were obtained from about 1 to 10 million T cells. TCRdb reprocessed the PCR reads with MiXCR, giving one entry per CDR3 protein. The data contain about 760,000 distinct CDR3 sequences, about 32% of them seen just once; the ten biggest clones take up 0.56%. This clonotype was found a few times. Its antigen remains unidentified. Material for sequencing was blood. This clonotype was obtained from a girl between 5 and 17 years old with multiple sclerosis.

In DNA form, the CDR3 reads TGCGCCAGCAGCCAAGATCGGGGGGAGGGCACTGAAGCTTTCTTT. It encodes CASSQDRGEGTEAFF. The chain uses TRBV4-3 and TRBJ1-1; the D gene is possibly TRBD1 (5 bases). CDR3 length equals 15 residues. Looked up from germline, CDR1 is LGHNA and CDR2 is YSLEER. V was trimmed by 0 bases and J by 4 bases, leaving 12 bases between them.